This T cell receptor beta chain was recovered during a study of cytotoxic CD8 clonotypes in ibrutinib-treated CLL. Data came from immunoSEQ multiplex PCR; TCRdb stores just in-frame clones and leaves some out. Found here are over 200,000 clones, more than 70% of them singletons; the top ten hold approximately 10%. The CDR3 consists of 12 residues. Between the trimmed V and J ends, which lost 6 bases and 6 bases, there was a span of 12 bases. Germline V lookup: CDR1 MDHEN, CDR2 SYDVKM. Sequencing was performed on PBMCs, taken after 12 months of ibrutinib treatment. This receptor was identified in a human donor with chronic lymphocytic leukemia. V usage is TRBV28 and J usage is TRBJ2-7; D is ambiguous. The CDR3 reads CASSGDGREQYF. CDR3 sequence (DNA): TGTGCCAGCAGCGGAGACGGACGCGAGCAGTACTTC. The whole variable domain, remainder taken from reference TRBV28 and TRBJ2-7, is DVKVTQSSRYLVKRTGEKVFLECVQDMDHENMFWYRQDPGLGLRLIYFSYDVKMKEKGDIPEGYSVSREKKERFSLILESASTNQTSMYLCASSGDGREQYFGPGTRLTVT.